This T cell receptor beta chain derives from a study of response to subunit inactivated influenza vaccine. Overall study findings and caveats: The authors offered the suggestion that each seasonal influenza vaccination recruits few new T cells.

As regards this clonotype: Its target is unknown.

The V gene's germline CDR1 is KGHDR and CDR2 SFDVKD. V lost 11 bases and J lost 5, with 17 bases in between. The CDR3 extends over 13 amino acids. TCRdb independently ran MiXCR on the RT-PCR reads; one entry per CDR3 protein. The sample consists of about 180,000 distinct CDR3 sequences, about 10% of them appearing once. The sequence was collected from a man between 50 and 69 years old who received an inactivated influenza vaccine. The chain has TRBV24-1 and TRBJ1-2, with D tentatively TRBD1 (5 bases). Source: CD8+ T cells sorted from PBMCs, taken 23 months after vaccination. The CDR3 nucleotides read TGTGCCAACGCCGGGACGGAAAGATATGGCTACACCTTC. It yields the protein CANAGTERYGYTF.